This TCR beta chain was observed in a study of shared clonotypes between healthy human individuals. Study overall: A couple of female and a few male donors aged 18 to 49 were enrolled.

Broader study findings: Specimens sampled were limited to blood, with tissue repertoires likely differing. On the whole, naive subsets had larger estimated richness than memory subsets had.

As regards this clone: Its target is unknown.

Profiling relied on immunoSEQ multiplex PCR, and the TCRdb table lists in-frame clones only, not all of them. The table has hundreds of thousands of clones, about three quarters seen once. Germline CDR1 WSHSY, CDR2 SAAADI. The CDR3 spans 15 residues. Trimming removed 3 bases from V and 2 bases from J, with 14 bases in between. This receptor was taken from a woman aged 30 to 39 in good health. The chain recombines TRBV10-2 with TRBJ2-7; D unclear. The sequencing sample was made of memory CD4+ T cells sorted from blood. Indicated subset: CD45RA-negative fraction. CDR3 sequence (DNA): TGCGCCAGCAGTGACACCCTACCCCCCCCCTACGAGCAGTACTTC. Translated, it gives CASSDTLPPPYEQYF.